This T cell receptor (beta chain) is from a study of blood T cell repertoires in COVID-19. While infection was still active, Seattle patients were enrolled and then followed longitudinally. V lost 4 bases and J lost 5; bases outside the gene matches: 11. Germline V gene sequence: CDR1 SQVTM, CDR2 ANQGSEA. The CDR3 runs 15 residues. Assay used: immunoSEQ multiplex PCR; TCRdb lists only in-frame clones, some missing. The sample yields around 200,000 clones, 75% to 90% seen once. This TCR came from a woman between 40 and 50 years old with COVID-19, enrolled during active disease. The V call is TRBV29-1, the J call TRBJ2-1; 7 bases are shared with TRBD2. The material sequenced was peripheral blood. The CDR3: CSVVPGGGRNNEQFF. As DNA, the CDR3 is TGCAGCGTTGTCCCGGGAGGCGGGCGGAACAATGAGCAGTTCTTC.